This T cell receptor (beta chain) was sequenced during a study of read filtering for tumor transcriptome and immune sequencing. Points from the study as a whole: This fraction held mixed bone marrow immune cells after CD138-negative sorting.

From approximately 400 ng of RNA, a library with molecular barcoded alpha/delta and beta/gamma adaptors was made. TCRdb recomputed calls from the reads with MiXCR, one row per CDR3 protein. The table has about 130,000 distinct CDR3 sequences, over 10% seen once. V was pared by 0 bases and J by 5 bases, with 5 bases between. Germline CDR1 is LGHDT and CDR2 is YNNKEL (reference sequence). The CDR3 loop spans 12 amino acids. This clonotype has at least ten counts. Antigen: not known. Every patient had bone marrow sampled while the disease was active. Sequencing was carried out using a population of CD138-negative cells sorted from bone marrow. This TCR was recovered from a donor over 35 with multiple myeloma. J is TRBJ2-7 and V is TRBV3-1; D is uncertain. CDR3 region: CASSQDTHEQYF. As DNA, the CDR3 is TGTGCCAGCAGCCAAGATACCCACGAGCAGTACTTC.